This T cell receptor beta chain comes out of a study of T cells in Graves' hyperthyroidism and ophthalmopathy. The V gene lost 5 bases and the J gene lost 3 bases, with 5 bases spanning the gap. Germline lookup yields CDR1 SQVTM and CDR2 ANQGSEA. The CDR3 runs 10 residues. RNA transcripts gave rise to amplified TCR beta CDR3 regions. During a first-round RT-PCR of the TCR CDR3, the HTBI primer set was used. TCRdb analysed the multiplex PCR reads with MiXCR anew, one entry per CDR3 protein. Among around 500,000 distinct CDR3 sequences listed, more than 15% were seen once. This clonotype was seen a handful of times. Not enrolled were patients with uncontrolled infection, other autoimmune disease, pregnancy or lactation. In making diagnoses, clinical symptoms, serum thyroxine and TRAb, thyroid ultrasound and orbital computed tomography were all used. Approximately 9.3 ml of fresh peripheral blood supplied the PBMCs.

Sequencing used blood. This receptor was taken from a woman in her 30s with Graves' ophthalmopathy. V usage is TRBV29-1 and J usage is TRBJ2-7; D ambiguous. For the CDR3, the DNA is TGCAGCGTTCGGAGCTACGAGCAGTACTTC. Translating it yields CSVRSYEQYF.